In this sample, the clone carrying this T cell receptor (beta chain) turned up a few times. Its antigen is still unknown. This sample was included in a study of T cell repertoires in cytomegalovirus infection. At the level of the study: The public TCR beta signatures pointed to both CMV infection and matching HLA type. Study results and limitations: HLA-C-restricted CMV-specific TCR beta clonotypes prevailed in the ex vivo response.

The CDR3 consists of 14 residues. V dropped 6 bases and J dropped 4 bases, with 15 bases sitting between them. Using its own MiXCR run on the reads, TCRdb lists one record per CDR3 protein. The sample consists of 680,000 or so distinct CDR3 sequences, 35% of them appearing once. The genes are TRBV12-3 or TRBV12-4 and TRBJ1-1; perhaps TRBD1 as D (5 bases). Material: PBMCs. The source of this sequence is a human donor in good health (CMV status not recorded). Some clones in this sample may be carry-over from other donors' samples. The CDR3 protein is CASRSEVGGTEAFF. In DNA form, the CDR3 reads TGTGCCAGCAGATCAGAAGTGGGGGGCACTGAAGCTTTCTTT.